This T cell receptor beta chain was sequenced for a study of control samples from healthy donors and cancer patients. Germline V lookup: CDR1 MNHEY, CDR2 SVGAGI. The V and J ends lost 4 bases and 2 bases respectively, with 12 bases between them. The CDR3 has 14 residues. The data were produced by immunoSEQ multiplex PCR, yet TCRdb's version contains in-frame clones alone and is incomplete. In the table there are about 140,000 clones, over 85% of which are singletons. What was sequenced was blood. The rearrangement links TRBV6-5 to TRBJ2-7; D perhaps matches TRBD2 (6 bases). The receptor comes from a man under 40 in good health. CDR3 sequence (DNA): TGTGCCAGCAGTTCCCCCGGGAGAACCTACGAGCAGTACTTC. Encoded protein: CASSSPGRTYEQYF.